Shown below are 12 T cell receptor beta chains from a single sample sequenced in a study of T cell repertoires in cytomegalovirus infection. TCRdb fed the reads into MiXCR, producing one record per CDR3 protein. The data contain hundreds of thousands of distinct CDR3 sequences, approximately 24% of them singletons. Sequencing used CD8+ T cells from PBMCs. The receptors were gathered from a human donor in good health (CMV status not recorded). Some clones in this sample may be carry-over from other donors' samples.

Only one count was recorded for this clonotype. Germline is not matched at one junction end, which may reflect a read error. This chain links TRBV7-4 with TRBJ1-2; D is ambiguous. The germline CDR1 and CDR2 sequences are SGHVT and SQSDAQ. This CDR3 region has 12 residues. CDR3 coding DNA: TGTGCCAACAGCTCCCACAGCGCTGGCTACACCTTC. Residues: CANSSHSAGYTF.

This clonotype was counted many times. This chain links TRBV10-3 with TRBJ2-3, with D hard to call. CDR1 and CDR2 (germline): ENHRY, SYGVKD. The CDR3 totals 14 residues. Trimming took off 7 bases at V and 1 base at J, with 12 bases between the two ends. CDR3 amino acids: CAIKDGVRTDTQYF. The CDR3 DNA is TGTGCCATCAAGGACGGTGTTCGCACAGATACGCAGTATTTT.

This clonotype was picked up a small number of times. The chain is built from TRBV7-9 and TRBJ1-4; D is possibly TRBD1 (5 bases). This CDR3 is 14 amino acids long. V lost 5 bases and J 6 bases, leaving 13 bases between the germline ends. The germline V gene has CDR1 SEHNR and CDR2 FQNEAQ (reference sequence). The CDR3 nucleotides are TGTGCCAGCAGCCTCCACGGGGGATATGAAAAACTGTTTTTT. This codes for CASSLHGGYEKLFF.

There are a few counts of this clonotype. The rearrangement uses TRBV12-3 or TRBV12-4 and TRBJ2-1; maybe TRBD2 (6 bases). CDR3 length: 14 amino acids. The ends were cut back, 9 bases at V and 3 bases at J, with 15 bases in the middle. CDR3: CASGDSGHYNEQFF. The CDR3 DNA reads TGTGCCAGTGGGGATAGCGGCCACTACAATGAGCAGTTCTTC.

The chain carries TRBV28 and TRBJ2-7; 11 bases match TRBD2. V was clipped by 2 bases and J by 3 bases; unmatched bases: 18. The germline V gene has CDR1 MDHEN and CDR2 SYDVKM. The CDR3 extends over 20 amino acids. The CDR3 DNA follows: TGTGCCAGCAGTTTACTTTTGCTTCGCGCTGGGCTAGCGGGGGGCTACGAGCAGTACTTC. Its translation: CASSLLLLRAGLAGGYEQYF.

This clonotype was observed many times. The J gene is TRBJ2-1, the V gene TRBV7-2; D gene unclear. The germline gives CDR1 SGHTA, CDR2 FQGNSA. V was pared by 1 base and J by 9 bases, with 10 bases between. The CDR3 has 13 amino acids. The CDR3 sequence: CASSLVVVGEQFF. CDR3 DNA sequence: TGTGCCAGCAGCTTAGTGGTGGTTGGTGAGCAGTTCTTC.

This clonotype occurred a few times. This chain links TRBV20-1 with TRBJ2-7; 7 nucleotides line up with TRBD1. Germline V gene data show CDR1 as DFQATT and CDR2 as SNEGSKA (reference sequence). J was trimmed by 4 bases and V by 6 bases; bases with no gene match: 6. The CDR3 is 12 residues long. CDR3 in amino acids: CSAEQGSYEQYF. In DNA form, the CDR3 reads TGCAGTGCAGAACAGGGGTCGTACGAGCAGTACTTC.

The sample holds a few counts of this clonotype. The chain joins TRBV27 to TRBJ2-1; 10 bases are shared with TRBD1. The CDR3 has 13 residues. Germline V gives CDR1 MNHEY, CDR2 SMNVEV (reference sequence). J gave up 9 bases and V 5 bases, and 4 bases lay outside the gene matches. The CDR3 protein is CASSPGQGSEQFF. CDR3 nucleotide sequence: TGTGCCAGCAGTCCGGGACAGGGGTCTGAGCAGTTCTTC.

This clonotype was detected ten times or more. The rearrangement joins TRBV5-4 to TRBJ2-7, with D perhaps TRBD2 (5 bases). Looked up from germline, CDR1 is SGHNT and CDR2 is YYREEE (reference sequence). Trimming took off 0 bases at V and 3 bases at J, with 7 bases between the two ends. This CDR3 contains 13 residues. The CDR3 DNA follows: TGTGCCAGCAGCTTGGATCGGGACTACGAGCAGTACGTC. Its protein is CASSLDRDYEQYV.

This clonotype was seen a handful of times. This chain joins TRBV15 and TRBJ1-2; D is ambiguous. The V gene lost 6 bases and the J gene lost 6 bases, with 23 bases spanning the gap. This CDR3 comprises 16 residues. The germline V gene encodes CDR1 LNHNV and CDR2 YYDKDF (reference sequence). As DNA, the CDR3 is TGTGCCACCAGACCTACTGACCGGGGAGTTAGGGATGGCTACACCTTC. It encodes CATRPTDRGVRDGYTF. The full variable domain, completed using reference TRBV15 and TRBJ1-2, is DAMVIQNPRYQVTQFGKPVTLSCSQTLNHNVMYWYQQKSSQAPKLLFHYYDKDFNNEADTPDNFQSRRPNTSFCFLDIRSPGLGDTAMYLCATRPTDRGVRDGYTFGSGTRLTVV.

The chain carries TRBV3-1 and TRBJ2-5; 8 nucleotides agree with TRBD2. The CDR3 sequence is 15 residues long. J was trimmed by 5 bases and V by 0 bases; bases with no gene match: 5. CDR1 and CDR2 from the germline V gene are LGHDT and YNNKEL (reference sequence). In DNA form, the CDR3 reads TGTGCCAGCAGCCAAGAGGCAGCGGGGGATGAGACCCAGTACTTC. Encoded protein: CASSQEAAGDETQYF.

Details on this clonotype: A much larger clone differs from this one at a single base, so this may be a read error. CDR3: CARPDLQEAQYF. CDR3 nucleotide sequence: TGTGCCAGACCCGACTTGCAAGAGGCCCAGTACTTC. The chain joins TRBV12-3 or TRBV12-4 to TRBJ2-5; D uncertain. The CDR3 covers 12 residues.